The present T cell receptor (beta chain) was sequenced within a study of cytomegalovirus exposure and HLA in healthy donors. On this clone itself: No antigen is known for it.

General study points: Across donors, presence/absence analyses took sequencing depth to be roughly uniform. More clonal expansion characterized HLA-associated TCR beta chains than equally common others in a later analysis.

60 Vbeta and 13 Jbeta primers were used in PCR. Sequencing used immunoSEQ multiplex PCR; TCRdb keeps in-frame clones, though not all of them. The sample consists of 100,000 to 150,000 clones, 83% of them appearing once. The material sequenced was PBMCs. The sequence was obtained from a woman in her thirties or forties in good health and CMV-seropositive.

The CDR3 DNA reads TGTGCCAGCAGTGGGGGACACTCCTACAATGAGCAGTTCTTC. Translating gives CASSGGHSYNEQFF. V and J are TRBV2 and TRBJ2-1, with TRBD1 as a possible D gene (6 bases). Trimming took off 4 bases at V and 0 bases at J, with 7 bases between the two ends. The germline gives CDR1 SNHLY, CDR2 FYNNEI. The CDR3 is 14 amino acids.